This TCR beta chain was profiled in a study of shared clonotypes between healthy human individuals. Study-level information: Two female and a few male donors aged 18 to 49 were enrolled.

The CDR3 has 15 residues. Germline CDR1 and CDR2: SGHNT and YYREEE (reference sequence). J gave up 3 bases and V 6 bases, and 7 bases lay outside the gene matches. CD45RO-negative cells were positively selected for CCR7, leaving out terminally differentiated effector memory CD45RA+ cells. Study outcomes and limitations: In several donors, 4.5% to 5.5% of naive CD4 clonotypes appeared in common. The genetic and exposure-history diversity represented was limited by few donors.

Original analysis: ImmunoSEQ supplied junction-only sequences lacking quality scores, so filtering was different. Method: immunoSEQ multiplex PCR; TCRdb's copy keeps in-frame clones and lacks some. V, J and clone size are taken as reported in that table, and D and trimming were inferred from the DNA itself. The sample lists millions of clones; just under 95% were seen once. Comment on this clone: The antigen is not known.

The chain combines TRBV5-4 with TRBJ2-3; 10 nucleotides line up with TRBD1. The clonotype was recovered from a man aged 18 to 35 in good health. The source material was naive CD8+ T cells sorted from blood. This CDR3 is CASTRDRGLTDTQYF. The CDR3 DNA sequence: TGTGCCAGCACCAGAGACAGGGGGCTTACAGATACGCAGTATTTT.